This TCR beta chain stems from a study of cytomegalovirus exposure and HLA in healthy donors. In the study overall: The approximately 120 validation repertoires matched the roughly 700 first-cohort repertoires in platform, a later analysis reported.

Concerning this clone itself: Antigen unknown.

CDR3 length: 17 residues. Germline values: CDR1 SGHRS, CDR2 YFSETQ. Unmatched junction bases numbered 7, after V lost 4 bases and J lost 1 base. Using immunoSEQ multiplex PCR, the repertoire was profiled, and TCRdb retains in-frame clones only, with some absent. Here the sample spans about 170,000 clones, 95% to 96% being singletons. Whole-study findings and limits: The authors listed 150 or so TCR beta chains as cytomegalovirus-associated. It was reported that the classifier diagnosed cytomegalovirus status with high specificity and sensitivity in both the original and validation cohorts. Specificity for CMV antigens was confirmed in vitro for three of the CMV-associated chains.

J is TRBJ2-5 and V is TRBV5-1; 13 nucleotides match TRBD2. The material sequenced was PBMCs. This sequence was found in a woman aged 18-30 years in good health and CMV-seronegative. The CDR3 nucleotides are TGCGCCAGCAGCCGGGGACTAGCGGGGACTATCCAAGAGACCCAGTACTTC. Amino acid sequence: CASSRGLAGTIQETQYF.